Listed below are T cell receptor beta chains from one sample, sequenced in a study of siplizumab effects on memory and regulatory T cells. The method was immunoSEQ multiplex PCR; TCRdb's version includes in-frame clones alone and lacks a portion of them. The table includes approximately 28,000 clones, 70% to 85% detected once. Sequencing used memory CD4+ T cells sorted from blood. Every receptor here comes from a human donor in good health. Each CDR3 is given with its conserved first and last residue. D genes are given only for firm matches. Part of the rows lack a size; the others show once, few, many or a class for expanded clones.

v_gene: TRBV9
j_gene: TRBJ2-2
abundance: NA
d_gene: NA
CDR3nt: TGTGCCAGCAGCGTAGGTTTACAGGGCCCCGGGGAGCTGTTTTTT
CDR3aa: CASSVGLQGPGELFF

v_gene: TRBV29-1
j_gene: TRBJ2-7
abundance: few
d_gene: TRBD2
CDR3nt: TGCAGCGTTCCGGGACTAGCCTCCTACGAGCAGTACTTC
CDR3aa: CSVPGLASYEQYF

v_gene: TRBV5-1
j_gene: TRBJ1-1
abundance: NA
d_gene: NA
CDR3nt: TGCGCCAGCAGCTTGCGGCAGGGCGCTGAAGCTTTCTTT
CDR3aa: CASSLRQGAEAFF

v_gene: TRBV9
j_gene: TRBJ2-3
abundance: NA
d_gene: NA
CDR3nt: TGTGCCAGTCTAGGGTGGGAGCGCACAGATACGCAGTATTTT
CDR3aa: CASLGWERTDTQYF

v_gene: TRBV4-1
j_gene: TRBJ1-2
abundance: NA
d_gene: TRBD1
CDR3nt: TGCGCCAGCAGCTTGAACAGGGGGCGGGATGGCTACACCTTC
CDR3aa: CASSLNRGRDGYTF

v_gene: TRBV19
j_gene: TRBJ1-2
abundance: NA
d_gene: NA
CDR3nt: TGTGCCAGTAGTCTCCTGGGCGCCGGGTCTAACTCTGGCTACACCTTC
CDR3aa: CASSLLGAGSNSGYTF

v_gene: TRBV4-1
j_gene: TRBJ1-6
abundance: once
d_gene: TRBD1
CDR3nt: TGCGCCAGCAGCAACTTCCTTAGGTCCCTGGGGACAGCAGGCTCCTATAATTCACCCCTCCACTTT
CDR3aa: CASSNFLRSLGTAGSYNSPLHF

v_gene: TRBV5-4
j_gene: TRBJ1-2
abundance: NA
d_gene: NA
CDR3nt: TGTGCCAGCACCTTGCGGGTGGGGGCAAGGGTCTATGGCTACACCTTC
CDR3aa: CASTLRVGARVYGYTF

v_gene: TRBV4-1
j_gene: TRBJ2-2
abundance: few
d_gene: NA
CDR3nt: TGCGCCAGCAGCCAAACGGCACCCCCGTTCTTGGTCCGGGAGCTGTTTTTT
CDR3aa: CASSQTAPPFLVRELFF

v_gene: TRBV6-1
j_gene: TRBJ2-1
abundance: NA
d_gene: TRBD1
CDR3nt: TGTGCCAGCATCATGACAGGGGTTTACAATGAGCAGTTCTTC
CDR3aa: CASIMTGVYNEQFF

v_gene: TRBV28
j_gene: TRBJ1-1
abundance: NA
d_gene: TRBD1
CDR3nt: TGTGCCAGCACTACAGGGGGCGCCTTGGACACTGAAGCTTTCTTT
CDR3aa: CASTTGGALDTEAFF

v_gene: TRBV28
j_gene: TRBJ2-1
abundance: NA
d_gene: NA
CDR3nt: TGTGCCAGCAGCCGACCCCCAGGACACAATGAGCAGTTCTTC
CDR3aa: CASSRPPGHNEQFF

v_gene: TRBV2
j_gene: TRBJ1-5
abundance: NA
d_gene: NA
CDR3nt: TGTGCCAGCAGTGAGTTCCGGGCTAATTACCGCAATCAGCCCCAGCATTTT
CDR3aa: CASSEFRANYRNQPQHF

v_gene: TRBV7-2
j_gene: TRBJ1-2
abundance: NA
d_gene: TRBD1
CDR3nt: TGTGCCAGCAGCTTAAACAGGGGAAGCTATGGCTACACCTTC
CDR3aa: CASSLNRGSYGYTF

v_gene: TRBV5-1
j_gene: TRBJ2-2
abundance: NA
d_gene: TRBD2
CDR3nt: TGCGCCAGCAGCTTATTAGCGGGAGAGGTGTACACCGGGGAGCTGTTTTTT
CDR3aa: CASSLLAGEVYTGELFF

v_gene: TRBV6-1
j_gene: TRBJ1-1
abundance: NA
d_gene: TRBD1
CDR3nt: TGTGCCAGCAGTGGACAGGGGGCCGGCACTGAAGCTTTCTTT
CDR3aa: CASSGQGAGTEAFF

v_gene: TRBV5-4
j_gene: TRBJ2-2
abundance: NA
d_gene: NA
CDR3nt: TGTGCCAGCAGCTTGGGCAGTTACACCGGGGAGCTGTTTTTT
CDR3aa: CASSLGSYTGELFF

v_gene: TRBV28
j_gene: TRBJ1-5
abundance: NA
d_gene: NA
CDR3nt: TGTGCCAGCAGTTTAAGGAGTCAGCCCCAGCATTTT
CDR3aa: CASSLRSQPQHF

v_gene: TRBV5-4
j_gene: TRBJ2-5
abundance: NA
d_gene: NA
CDR3nt: TGTGCCAGCAGCTTGGGTGAGGCAAAAGCCACCCAGTACTTC
CDR3aa: CASSLGEAKATQYF

v_gene: TRBV11-2
j_gene: TRBJ2-1
abundance: NA
d_gene: TRBD2
CDR3nt: TGTGCCAGCAGCTTAGATCTCAGCGGGAGGGCCCATGAGCAGTTCTTC
CDR3aa: CASSLDLSGRAHEQFF

v_gene: TRBV4-2
j_gene: TRBJ2-7
abundance: NA
d_gene: NA
CDR3nt: TGTGCCAGCAGCCAAGAAAGAGGACGGTGGTACGAGCAGTACTTC
CDR3aa: CASSQERGRWYEQYF

v_gene: TRBV6-6
j_gene: TRBJ1-1
abundance: NA
d_gene: NA
CDR3nt: TGTGCCAGCAGTTTGTTGAACACTGAAGCTTTCTTT
CDR3aa: CASSLLNTEAFF

v_gene: TRBV6-4
j_gene: TRBJ1-1
abundance: NA
d_gene: TRBD1
CDR3nt: TGTGCCAGCAGAGGGACAGATATGAACACTGAAGCTTTCTTT
CDR3aa: CASRGTDMNTEAFF

v_gene: TRBV11-1
j_gene: TRBJ2-5
abundance: NA
d_gene: TRBD2
CDR3nt: TGTGCCAGCAGCCCTCGGACTAGCGGGAGGGAGTACCAAGAGACCCAGTACTTC
CDR3aa: CASSPRTSGREYQETQYF

v_gene: TRBV29-1
j_gene: TRBJ2-6
abundance: few
d_gene: NA
CDR3nt: TGCAGCGTCGTGGGTTATGCAGCTTTATCTGGGGCCAACGTCCTGACTTTC
CDR3aa: CSVVGYAALSGANVLTF

v_gene: TRBV7-9
j_gene: TRBJ2-7
abundance: NA
d_gene: NA
CDR3nt: TGTGCCAGCAGCTCAACAGGGACCGCCAACGAGCAGTACTTC
CDR3aa: CASSSTGTANEQYF

v_gene: TRBV28
j_gene: TRBJ2-5
abundance: NA
d_gene: NA
CDR3nt: TGTGCCAGCAAAGAGGGTGGGAAGCAAGAGACCCAGTACTTC
CDR3aa: CASKEGGKQETQYF

v_gene: TRBV19
j_gene: TRBJ2-7
abundance: NA
d_gene: TRBD1
CDR3nt: TGTGCCAGTAGCTCTCCCCGGACAGGGACCTCCTACGAGCAGTACTTC
CDR3aa: CASSSPRTGTSYEQYF

v_gene: TRBV5-6
j_gene: TRBJ2-5
abundance: NA
d_gene: NA
CDR3nt: TGTGCCAGCAGCTTGGGGCAGCCCCAAGAGACCCAGTACTTC
CDR3aa: CASSLGQPQETQYF

v_gene: TRBV5-1
j_gene: TRBJ2-7
abundance: few
d_gene: TRBD1
CDR3nt: TGCGCCAGCAGCTCAGGGACAGGGTCCGCCTACGAGCAGTACTTC
CDR3aa: CASSSGTGSAYEQYF

v_gene: TRBV4-1
j_gene: TRBJ2-7
abundance: NA
d_gene: NA
CDR3nt: TGCGCCAGCAGCCAAGTCGGAACCGGGACCTACGAGCAGTACTTC
CDR3aa: CASSQVGTGTYEQYF

v_gene: TRBV20-1
j_gene: TRBJ2-3
abundance: NA
d_gene: NA
CDR3nt: TGCAGTGCCCCTCGGCGAAGGTATTTT
CDR3aa: CSAPRRRYF

v_gene: TRBV10-3
j_gene: TRBJ2-7
abundance: NA
d_gene: TRBD2
CDR3nt: TGTGCCACCCGGGGGGACCAGACCTACGAGCAGTACTTC
CDR3aa: CATRGDQTYEQYF

v_gene: TRBV19
j_gene: TRBJ2-1
abundance: NA
d_gene: TRBD1
CDR3nt: TGTGCCAGTAGCACCGGGACAGGGGGAAGCAATGAGCAGTTCTTC
CDR3aa: CASSTGTGGSNEQFF

v_gene: TRBV20-1
j_gene: TRBJ2-3
abundance: NA
d_gene: NA
CDR3nt: TGCAGTGCTCGCAAGGATGATACGCAGTATTTT
CDR3aa: CSARKDDTQYF

v_gene: TRBV6-6
j_gene: TRBJ2-3
abundance: NA
d_gene: TRBD2
CDR3nt: TGTGCCAGCGGGCCTAGCGGGAGGGCCGGGTCAGATACGCAGTATTTT
CDR3aa: CASGPSGRAGSDTQYF

v_gene: TRBV27
j_gene: TRBJ1-2
abundance: NA
d_gene: NA
CDR3nt: TGTGCCACACTAAGGACCCACACCTACAACTATGGCTACACCTTC
CDR3aa: CATLRTHTYNYGYTF

v_gene: TRBV5-1
j_gene: TRBJ2-3
abundance: NA
d_gene: TRBD2
CDR3nt: TGCGCCAGCAGCCGACTAGCGTCAACCACAGATACGCAGTATTTT
CDR3aa: CASSRLASTTDTQYF

v_gene: TRBV6-5
j_gene: TRBJ2-2
abundance: NA
d_gene: TRBD1
CDR3nt: TGTGCCAGCAGGCTGGGACAGGGAACGGGCGGGGAGCTGTTTTTT
CDR3aa: CASRLGQGTGGELFF

v_gene: TRBV2
j_gene: TRBJ2-3
abundance: NA
d_gene: NA
CDR3nt: TGTGCCAGCAGGTGGGGTCGCACGCAGTATTTT
CDR3aa: CASRWGRTQYF

v_gene: TRBV7-2
j_gene: TRBJ2-7
abundance: NA
d_gene: NA
CDR3nt: TGTGCCAGCAGCCCCCGGGGGCTAGCTCCCTACGAGCAGTACTTC
CDR3aa: CASSPRGLAPYEQYF

v_gene: TRBV7-2
j_gene: TRBJ2-1
abundance: NA
d_gene: NA
CDR3nt: TGTGCCAGCAGCTTATCAGGAAGCTCCTACAATGAGCAGTTCTTC
CDR3aa: CASSLSGSSYNEQFF

v_gene: TRBV6-1
j_gene: TRBJ2-5
abundance: medium-sized
d_gene: NA
CDR3nt: TGTGCCAGTAAAGTAGGGGGTATCCAAGAGACCCAGTACTTC
CDR3aa: CASKVGGIQETQYF

v_gene: TRBV30
j_gene: TRBJ2-1
abundance: once
d_gene: NA
CDR3nt: TGTGCCTGGACCCGCGCGCGGGCCTCCTACAATGAGCAGTTCTTC
CDR3aa: CAWTRARASYNEQFF

v_gene: TRBV7-6
j_gene: TRBJ1-5
abundance: NA
d_gene: NA
CDR3nt: TGTGCCAGCAGCCCCAACCGTAATCAGCCCCAGCATTTT
CDR3aa: CASSPNRNQPQHF

v_gene: TRBV19
j_gene: TRBJ1-3
abundance: once
d_gene: NA
CDR3nt: TGTGCCAGTACCCGGACAGAGTCGAACACCATATATTTT
CDR3aa: CASTRTESNTIYF

v_gene: TRBV10-3
j_gene: TRBJ1-5
abundance: NA
d_gene: NA
CDR3nt: TGTGCCATCAGTGATTTTGACCGTCCTGGCAATCAGCCCCAGCATTTT
CDR3aa: CAISDFDRPGNQPQHF

v_gene: TRBV4-1
j_gene: TRBJ2-3
abundance: NA
d_gene: TRBD2
CDR3nt: TGCGCCAGCAGCGGGCGGGAGGGCCTAGATACGCAGTATTTT
CDR3aa: CASSGREGLDTQYF

v_gene: TRBV6-6
j_gene: TRBJ2-3
abundance: NA
d_gene: NA
CDR3nt: TGTGCCAGCAGTTACGGGCTACCTACAGATACGCAGTATTTT
CDR3aa: CASSYGLPTDTQYF

v_gene: TRBV5-1
j_gene: TRBJ2-2
abundance: NA
d_gene: TRBD2
CDR3nt: TGCGCCAGCAGCTTGGCCCATAGCGGGAGTAACACCGGGGAGCTGTTTTTT
CDR3aa: CASSLAHSGSNTGELFF

v_gene: TRBV27
j_gene: TRBJ2-7
abundance: medium-sized
d_gene: NA
CDR3nt: TGTGCCAGCAGTTTCACAACCCATTCCTACGAGCAGTACTTC
CDR3aa: CASSFTTHSYEQYF

v_gene: TRBV30
j_gene: TRBJ1-4
abundance: NA
d_gene: NA
CDR3nt: TGTGCCTGGAGTGTACCCGTCCATCTCGGTGGAACAACTAATGAAAAACTGTTTTTT
CDR3aa: CAWSVPVHLGGTTNEKLFF